Listed here are 12 T cell receptor beta chains from one sample, sequenced in a study of blood T cell repertoires in COVID-19. TCRdb's copy holds only in-frame clones and misses some; the assay was immunoSEQ multiplex PCR. The sample gives about 120,000 clones, 83% of which show up once; about 6.3% is in the top ten. Sequencing used peripheral blood. The receptors derive from a man older than 75 with active or convalescent COVID-19.

The chain recombines TRBV12-3 or TRBV12-4 with TRBJ1-6; D is possibly TRBD1 (6 bases). This CDR3 is built from 13 residues. Trimming took off 5 bases at V and 10 bases at J, with 12 bases between the two ends. This CDR3 reads CASSLKGVSPLHF. The CDR3, as DNA: TGTGCCAGCAGTCTCAAGGGGGTATCACCCCTCCACTTT.

V and J are TRBV10-2 and TRBJ1-2; 11 bases line up with TRBD1. V dropped 6 bases and J dropped 2; count of bases not matched to a gene: 8. This CDR3 is built from 16 residues. CDR1 WSHSY and CDR2 SAAADI come from the germline V gene. This chain's CDR3 is CASRELGQGGNYGYTF. CDR3 coding DNA: TGCGCCAGCAGAGAACTGGGACAGGGGGGGAACTATGGCTACACCTTC.

The gene calls are TRBV4-1 and TRBJ2-1; 7 nucleotides match TRBD1. The junction had 10 bases not matched to a gene; V was cut back by 1 base and J by 4 bases. This CDR3 spans 17 amino acids. Germline V CDR1 and CDR2: MGHRA, YSYEKL. The CDR3 loop is CASSQGGSGQSYNEQFF. The CDR3 bases are TGCGCCAGCAGCCAAGGCGGGTCGGGACAGTCATACAATGAGCAGTTCTTC.

A single count supports this clone. The V and J genes are TRBV9 and TRBJ1-2; D unresolved. Looked up from germline, CDR1 is SGDLS and CDR2 is YYNGEE. V was trimmed by 0 bases and J by 5 bases, leaving 8 bases between them. This CDR3 has 13 residues. Here the CDR3 DNA reads TGTGCCAGCAGCGTAGGAGGTCTTTATGGCTACACCTTC. Its translation: CASSVGGLYGYTF.

The chain has TRBV7-2 and TRBJ2-7; TRBD1 matches at 7 bases. Germline values: CDR1 SGHTA, CDR2 FQGNSA. This CDR3 comprises 14 residues. Trimming cost V 5 bases and J 2 bases; bases outside gene matches: 6. DNA of the CDR3: TGTGCCAGCAGCCAAGCCGGGACAGCCTACGAGCAGTACTTC. Its protein is CASSQAGTAYEQYF.

J is TRBJ1-1 and V is TRBV2, with D hard to call. This CDR3 comprises 11 residues. V was shortened by 7 bases and J by 10 bases, with 13 bases between the two germline ends. Looked up from germline, CDR1 is SNHLY and CDR2 is FYNNEI. CDR3 sequence: CASILTGGAFF. CDR3 in DNA: TGTGCCAGCATTTTAACTGGAGGAGCTTTCTTT.

In its sample, this clone was seen a few times. The chain uses TRBV2 and TRBJ1-5; TRBD1 matches 9 bases. The germline V gene encodes CDR1 SNHLY and CDR2 FYNNEI. Trimming at V came to 3 bases and at J to 4 bases, leaving 4 bases not matched to a gene. The CDR3 sequence is 15 residues long. As DNA, the CDR3 is TGTGCCAGCAGTGAGGGTGGGACAGGGAATCAGCCCCAGCATTTT. Translating gives CASSEGGTGNQPQHF.

The chain couples TRBV5-1 to TRBJ2-7, with D unclear. Trimming stripped 0 bases from V and 1 base from J, with 5 bases between. This CDR3 comprises 13 residues. From germline, CDR1 is SGHRS and CDR2 YFSETQ. The CDR3 spells CASSLDGSYEQYF. DNA for the CDR3: TGCGCCAGCAGCTTGGACGGGTCCTACGAGCAGTACTTC.

The chain links TRBV7-2 to TRBJ1-6; D uncertain. The V end lost 1 base, the J end lost 7 bases, and 14 bases lay between the germline ends. Germline V lookup: CDR1 SGHTA, CDR2 FQGNSA. CDR3 length equals 16 residues. The DNA for the CDR3 is TGTGCCAGCAGCTTAGAGGCAGGAGGCGCCAATTCACCCCTCCACTTT. It translates to CASSLEAGGANSPLHF. Using reference TRBV7-2 and TRBJ1-6 for the parts outside the CDR3, the full variable domain is GAGVSQSPSNKVTEKGKDVELRCDPISGHTALYWYRQSLGQGLEFLIYFQGNSAPDKSGLPSDRFSAERTGGSVSTLTIQRTQQEDSAVYLCASSLEAGGANSPLHFGNGTRLTVT.

V usage is TRBV7-2 and J usage is TRBJ1-1; 9 bases are a match to TRBD1. V was pared by 3 bases and J by 3 bases, with 2 bases of the junction left unmatched. The CDR3 covers 14 residues. Germline CDR1 is SGHTA and CDR2 is FQGNSA. The CDR3 region is CASSFTGGYTEAFF. The CDR3 coding sequence is TGTGCCAGCAGCTTTACAGGGGGCTACACTGAAGCTTTCTTT.

The chain links TRBV5-6 to TRBJ2-3; D gene uncertain. From germline, CDR1 is SGHDT and CDR2 YYEEEE. Trimming removed 4 bases at V and 5 bases at J, with 11 bases between. The CDR3 length is 13 residues. In nucleotides, the CDR3 is TGTGCCAGCAGCGTATATAGTATAGATACGCAGTATTTT. The encoded protein is CASSVYSIDTQYF.

The chain uses TRBV4-1 and TRBJ1-2, with 7 bases lining up with TRBD1. The junction had 4 bases not matched to a gene; V was cut back by 1 base and J by 5 bases. CDR3 length: 14 residues. Germline V gene lookup returns CDR1 MGHRA and CDR2 YSYEKL. The CDR3, as DNA: TGCGCCAGCAGCCAAGGACAGGGAACGTATGGCTACACCTTC. Protein product: CASSQGQGTYGYTF.